This T cell receptor beta chain was retrieved from a study of T cells after posttransplantation cyclophosphamide. The data were produced by immunoSEQ multiplex PCR, yet TCRdb's version contains in-frame clones alone and is incomplete. This sample comprises about 30,000 clones, none seen once only. V was pared by 0 bases and J by 0 bases, with 10 bases between. Germline V CDR1 and CDR2: SGHRS, YFSETQ. The CDR3 covers 16 residues. Study observations and caveats: Tissue-infiltrating T cells from skin or gut overlapped little with blood T cells. After PTCy, TRB diversity resembled that of CNI/methotrexate controls.

This clone was detected ten times or more. Its target is not known. The sequenced material came from PBMCs. The receptor's source is a woman aged 55 to 70 in good health, CMV-negative, and a related stem cell transplant donor. The chain employs TRBV5-1 and TRBJ1-3; D gene ambiguous. CDR3 DNA sequence: TGCGCCAGCAGCTTGGACGGCGGATACTCTGGAAACACCATATATTTT. Translating gives CASSLDGGYSGNTIYF.